This entry lists 5 T cell receptor beta chains sequenced from one sample in a study of cytomegalovirus exposure and HLA in healthy donors. PCR involved 60 Vbeta and 13 Jbeta primers. This table comes from immunoSEQ multiplex PCR, and its TCRdb copy is limited to in-frame clones, with some not included. In the table there are some 180,000 clones, around 75% of which are singletons. Sequencing was performed on PBMCs. Source of these receptors: a male donor in good health and CMV-seronegative.

This clone has a single count. This chain joins TRBV6-1 and TRBJ2-1, with D perhaps TRBD2 (6 bases). Trimming pared 7 bases from V and 4 bases from J, leaving 17 bases between. Germline V gene lookup returns CDR1 MNHNS and CDR2 SASEGT. This CDR3 is 15 amino acids long. DNA for the CDR3: TGTGCCAGCAACGTAGGGGCTAGCGCTTACAATGAGCAGTTCTTC. The encoded protein is CASNVGASAYNEQFF.

The J gene is TRBJ2-3, the V gene TRBV12-5; 10 nucleotides agree with TRBD2. The ends lost 6 bases at V and 1 base at J; junction bases unmatched: 7. CDR1 is LGHNT and CDR2 is FRNRAP in the germline V gene. This CDR3 region has 16 residues. The DNA of the CDR3 is TGTGCTAGTGGCTACGGACTAGCGGTAGGCACAGATACGCAGTATTTT. Protein sequence: CASGYGLAVGTDTQYF.

The rearrangement links TRBV4-1 to TRBJ2-5; a weak D match, TRBD2 (5 bases). Between the trimmed V and J ends, which lost 0 bases and 4 bases, there was a span of 15 bases. The CDR3 runs to 16 residues. Per germline, CDR1 MGHRA and CDR2 YSYEKL. The CDR3 bases are TGCGCCAGCAGCCAAGATGTGAGAGGGCCGGTAGAGACCCAGTACTTC. Translated: CASSQDVRGPVETQYF.

The chain links TRBV27 to TRBJ2-1; 10 bases agree with TRBD1. Losses at the gene ends were 3 bases for V and 8 bases for J; bases not matched to a gene: 7. Germline V lookup: CDR1 MNHEY, CDR2 SMNVEV (reference sequence). CDR3 length: 15 amino acids. The CDR3 here is CASSFSGQGNDEQFF. CDR3 nucleotide sequence: TGTGCCAGCAGTTTTTCGGGACAGGGGAACGATGAGCAGTTCTTC.

V usage is TRBV18 and J usage is TRBJ2-3; 7 bases map to TRBD2. Germline V gene sequence: CDR1 KGHSH, CDR2 LQKENI. V was pared by 3 bases and J by 5 bases, with 8 bases of the junction left unmatched. The CDR3 is 15 residues long. The CDR3: CASSPTTSLGDTQYF. Here the CDR3 DNA reads TGTGCCAGCTCACCGACGACTAGCTTAGGAGATACGCAGTATTTT.